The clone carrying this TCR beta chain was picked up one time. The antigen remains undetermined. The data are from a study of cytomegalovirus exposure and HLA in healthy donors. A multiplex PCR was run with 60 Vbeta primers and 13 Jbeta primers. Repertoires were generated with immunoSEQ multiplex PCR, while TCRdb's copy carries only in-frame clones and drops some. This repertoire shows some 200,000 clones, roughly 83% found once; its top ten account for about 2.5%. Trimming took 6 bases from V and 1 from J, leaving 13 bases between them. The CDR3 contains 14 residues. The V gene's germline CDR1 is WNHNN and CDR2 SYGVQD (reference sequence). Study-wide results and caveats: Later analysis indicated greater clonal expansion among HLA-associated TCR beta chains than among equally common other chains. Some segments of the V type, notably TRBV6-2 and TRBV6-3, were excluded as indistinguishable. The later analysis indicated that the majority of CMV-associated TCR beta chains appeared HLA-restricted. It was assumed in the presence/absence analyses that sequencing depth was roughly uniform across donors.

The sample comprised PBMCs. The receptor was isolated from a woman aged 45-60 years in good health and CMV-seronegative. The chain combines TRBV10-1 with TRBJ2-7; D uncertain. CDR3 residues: CASRAWATSYEQYF. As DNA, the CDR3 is TGCGCCAGCAGGGCCTGGGCTACTTCCTACGAGCAGTACTTC.